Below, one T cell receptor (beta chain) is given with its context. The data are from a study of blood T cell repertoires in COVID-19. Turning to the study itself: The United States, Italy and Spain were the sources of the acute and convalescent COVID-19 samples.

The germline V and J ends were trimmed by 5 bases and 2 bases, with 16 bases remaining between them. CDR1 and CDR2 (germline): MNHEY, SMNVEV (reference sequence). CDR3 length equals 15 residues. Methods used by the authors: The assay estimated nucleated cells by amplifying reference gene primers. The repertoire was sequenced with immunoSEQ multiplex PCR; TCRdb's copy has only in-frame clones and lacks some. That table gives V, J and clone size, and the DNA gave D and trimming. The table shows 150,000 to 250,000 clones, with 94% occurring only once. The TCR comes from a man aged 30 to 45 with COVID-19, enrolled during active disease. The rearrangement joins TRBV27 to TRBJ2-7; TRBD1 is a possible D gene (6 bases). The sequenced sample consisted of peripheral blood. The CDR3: CASSPGTSGTYEQYF. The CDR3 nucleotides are TGTGCCAGCAGTCCCGGGACATCTGGCACCTACGAGCAGTACTTC.